The rows below give T cell receptor beta chains drawn from one sample of a study of shared clonotypes between healthy human individuals. TCRdb's table, derived via immunoSEQ multiplex PCR, lists solely in-frame clones and lacks some. The sample lists some 2.1 million clones, approximately 95% occurring once. Input material: naive CD8+ T cells sorted from blood. The receptors derive from a man younger than 35 in good health. The CDR3 runs from the conserved cysteine through the conserved F or W. The D gene is left open where the match is weak. Clone size appears in some rows only: once, few, many, or a class for an expanded clone.

DNA: TGTGCCAGCAGCGTAGTTGGTAGCGGTGGCACAGATACGCAGTATTTT; CDR3: CASSVVGSGGTDTQYF; D: .; V: TRBV9; size: .; J: TRBJ2-3
DNA: TGCGCCAGCAGCACCATGGAGGGGGGACTCTCCTACAATGAGCAGTTCTTC; CDR3: CASSTMEGGLSYNEQFF; D: .; V: TRBV4-1; size: .; J: TRBJ2-1
DNA: TGTGCCAGCAGCCTTACCGGATTAGCGGGAGACGAGCAGTACTTC; CDR3: CASSLTGLAGDEQYF; D: TRBD2; V: TRBV27; size: .; J: TRBJ2-7
DNA: TGTGCCAGCAGCTTAGAGGGAATTGAAGCTTTCTTT; CDR3: CASSLEGIEAFF; D: .; V: TRBV7-9; size: .; J: TRBJ1-1
DNA: TGTGCCAGCAGCCGAGTCATCGGGACCTCGAGGGAGACCCAGTACTTC; CDR3: CASSRVIGTSRETQYF; D: .; V: TRBV7-9; size: few; J: TRBJ2-5
DNA: TGTGCCAGCAGCTCGGCTAGCGGGAACTACGAGCAGTACTTC; CDR3: CASSSASGNYEQYF; D: TRBD2; V: TRBV13; size: .; J: TRBJ2-7
DNA: TGTGCCAGCAAACCACAGGGAGGACAGACCCAGTACTTC; CDR3: CASKPQGGQTQYF; D: .; V: TRBV6-4; size: .; J: TRBJ2-5
DNA: TGTGCCAGCAGCGCAAGAGACAGCACAGATACGCAGTATTTT; CDR3: CASSARDSTDTQYF; D: .; V: TRBV7-9; size: .; J: TRBJ2-3
DNA: TGCAGCCTAGAGGGACTAGCGGGTAACGAGCAGTTCTTC; CDR3: CSLEGLAGNEQFF; D: TRBD2; V: TRBV29-1; size: .; J: TRBJ2-1
DNA: TGCGCCAGCAGCGAAATCTGGAAAGAGACCCAGTACTTC; CDR3: CASSEIWKETQYF; D: .; V: TRBV4-3; size: .; J: TRBJ2-5
DNA: TGTGCCAGCAGCCTCGGGACTAGCGGGACTTACACAGATACGCAGTATTTT; CDR3: CASSLGTSGTYTDTQYF; D: TRBD2; V: TRBV11-2; size: .; J: TRBJ2-3
DNA: TGCGCCAGCAGCTTGGGGACTAGCGGGAGCCAGGGGGCAGATACGCAGTATTTT; CDR3: CASSLGTSGSQGADTQYF; D: TRBD2; V: TRBV5-1; size: once; J: TRBJ2-3
DNA: TGTGCCAGCAACGTGTTGGGACCCAATCAGCCCCAGCATTTT; CDR3: CASNVLGPNQPQHF; D: .; V: TRBV27; size: .; J: TRBJ1-5
DNA: TGCGCCAGCAGCCAAGATATGAGCGACTACAATGAGCAGTTCTTC; CDR3: CASSQDMSDYNEQFF; D: .; V: TRBV4-1; size: .; J: TRBJ2-1
DNA: TGTGCCAGCAGCCTTAGAGGGACTAGCCCTACAGATACGCAGTATTTT; CDR3: CASSLRGTSPTDTQYF; D: TRBD2; V: TRBV11-1; size: few; J: TRBJ2-3
DNA: TGTGCCAGCAGCGTCCGGGACAGGGGTGCGAACACTGAAGCTTTCTTT; CDR3: CASSVRDRGANTEAFF; D: TRBD1; V: TRBV9; size: .; J: TRBJ1-1
DNA: TGCAGTATTAATGAGCAGTTCTTC; CDR3: CSINEQFF; D: .; V: TRBV20-1; size: .; J: TRBJ2-1
DNA: TGTGCCAGCTTTTACGGGGCTTGGAACTATGGCTACACCTTC; CDR3: CASFYGAWNYGYTF; D: .; V: TRBV6-1; size: .; J: TRBJ1-2
DNA: TGTGCCATCAGTGGGGGGTCTGAGAATGAAAAACTGTTTTTT; CDR3: CAISGGSENEKLFF; D: .; V: TRBV10-3; size: .; J: TRBJ1-4
DNA: TGTGCCAGCAGCGTGGCGGGGGCGTCGTCCTACGAGCAGTACTTC; CDR3: CASSVAGASSYEQYF; D: .; V: TRBV9; size: .; J: TRBJ2-7
DNA: TGTGCCAGTAGTATAGATCAGGAAGAGACCCAGTACTTC; CDR3: CASSIDQEETQYF; D: .; V: TRBV19; size: .; J: TRBJ2-5
DNA: TGTGCCAGCAGATCGGGACAGTACTCGGGGTATGGCTACACCTTC; CDR3: CASRSGQYSGYGYTF; D: TRBD1; V: TRBV6-5; size: .; J: TRBJ1-2
DNA: TGCGCCAGCAGCCCGGGGCAAACCTACGAGCAGTACTTC; CDR3: CASSPGQTYEQYF; D: .; V: TRBV10-1; size: .; J: TRBJ2-7
DNA: TGCGCCAGCAGTGAGACCAACTACGAGCAGTACTTC; CDR3: CASSETNYEQYF; D: .; V: TRBV10-2; size: .; J: TRBJ2-7
DNA: TGTGCCAGCAGCGTAGGGGGACAGGGGCCCGGGGAGCAGTACTTC; CDR3: CASSVGGQGPGEQYF; D: TRBD1; V: TRBV9; size: .; J: TRBJ2-7